These T cell receptor beta chains were read from a single sample in a study of cytotoxic CD8 clonotypes in ibrutinib-treated CLL. TCRdb's copy holds only in-frame clones and misses some; the assay was immunoSEQ multiplex PCR. The sample gives 130,000 to 150,000 clones, about four fifths of which show up once; 10% to 15% is in the top ten. Material: PBMCs, obtained after 12 months of ibrutinib treatment. Source of these receptors: a human donor with chronic lymphocytic leukemia. Each CDR3 is given with its conserved first and last residue. A D gene is named only where the DNA matches it firmly. Size values are once, few and many counts, or a class for expanded clones, and some rows have none.

>TRBD1|NA|TRBV5-6|TRBJ2-1
CASSLEWGQGWDEQFF
TGTGCCAGCAGCTTGGAGTGGGGACAGGGGTGGGATGAGCAGTTCTTC
>NA|NA|TRBV15|TRBJ2-1
CATSRERGSNEQFF
TGTGCCACCAGCAGAGAAAGGGGTTCTAATGAGCAGTTCTTC
>NA|NA|TRBV15|TRBJ2-1
CATSRGASDEQFF
TGTGCCACCAGCAGAGGGGCTAGCGATGAGCAGTTCTTC
>NA|NA|TRBV18|TRBJ2-7
CASSPQSLGSYEQYF
TGTGCCAGCTCACCCCAGAGCTTAGGGTCCTACGAGCAGTACTTC
>NA|NA|TRBV28|TRBJ2-7
CASSLRQKAGSGEQYF
TGTGCCAGCAGTTTACGACAAAAGGCAGGGTCTGGCGAGCAGTACTTC
>NA|NA|TRBV6-5|TRBJ1-3
CASSYSGGSGNTIYF
TGTGCCAGCAGTTACTCCGGGGGGTCTGGAAACACCATATATTTT
>NA|NA|TRBV7-2|TRBJ1-4
CASSLFGQGNEKLFF
TGTGCCAGCAGCTTATTTGGGCAGGGGAATGAAAAACTGTTTTTT
>NA|few|TRBV2|TRBJ1-1
CASSDRRTEAFF
TGTGCCAGCAGTGACCGGAGGACTGAAGCTTTCTTT
>NA|few|TRBV6-1|TRBJ1-5
CASSWDYISGQPQHF
TGTGCCAGCAGCTGGGACTACATATCGGGTCAGCCCCAGCATTTT
>NA|NA|TRBV29-1|TRBJ1-2
CSVEGQYGGYTF
TGCAGCGTTGAAGGGCAGTATGGTGGCTACACCTTC
>TRBD1|NA|TRBV9|TRBJ2-1
CASSGSTGGSEQFF
TGTGCCAGCAGCGGTTCAACAGGGGGCAGTGAGCAGTTCTTC
>TRBD1|NA|TRBV5-8|TRBJ2-3
CASSRTGVTDTQYF
TGTGCCAGCAGCCGGACAGGGGTCACAGATACGCAGTATTTT
>TRBD1|NA|TRBV5-8|TRBJ2-3
CASSSTRTGTDSDTQYF
TGTGCCAGCAGCTCAACCCGGACAGGGACCGATTCAGATACGCAGTATTTT
>NA|NA|TRBV27|TRBJ2-7
CASNPSRVVLYEQYF
TGTGCCAGCAACCCGTCCAGGGTCGTCCTCTACGAGCAGTACTTC
>TRBD2|once|TRBV6-4|TRBJ2-5
CASSEAGVGETQYF
TGTGCCAGCAGTGAAGCGGGAGTGGGAGAGACCCAGTACTTC
>NA|NA|TRBV6-5|TRBJ1-4
CASSTAVNEKLFF
TGTGCCAGCAGTACAGCCGTTAATGAAAAACTGTTTTTT
>TRBD1|NA|TRBV14|TRBJ1-4
CASSQGTGFANEKLFF
TGTGCCAGCAGCCAAGGGACAGGGTTCGCTAATGAAAAACTGTTTTTT
>NA|once|TRBV7-2|TRBJ2-3
CASRGADTQYF
TGTGCCAGCAGGGGGGCAGATACGCAGTATTTT
>TRBD2|once|TRBV5-4|TRBJ2-3
CASSGLAGDGGTDTQYF
TGTGCCAGCAGTGGGCTAGCGGGAGATGGTGGTACAGATACGCAGTATTTT
>TRBD2|NA|TRBV7-2|TRBJ2-7
CASSLEKAGRFYEQYF
TGTGCCAGCAGCTTAGAGAAAGCGGGAAGGTTCTACGAGCAGTACTTC